The rows below give T cell receptor beta chains drawn from one sample of a study of blood T cell repertoires in COVID-19. Profiled with immunoSEQ multiplex PCR; TCRdb holds only in-frame clones, not every one. The sample lists a few hundred thousand clones, 89% occurring once. The sequenced sample consisted of peripheral blood. These receptor sequences come from a middle-aged woman who had recovered from COVID-19. The CDR3 runs from the conserved cysteine through the conserved F or W. A D gene is named only where the DNA matches it firmly. Only some rows state a clone size, as once, few, many or a class for expanded clones.

J gene,clone size,V gene,CDR3 length,D gene,CDR3 DNA,CDR3 protein
TRBJ2-3,-,TRBV14,16,TRBD1,TGTGCCAGCAGCCCGACAGGGGGCATTGTACGAGATACGCAGTATTTT,CASSPTGGIVRDTQYF
TRBJ1-2,-,TRBV30,16,TRBD1,TGTGCCTGGAGTGTTTCAGGGGGTGCTCCCGAGTATGGCTACACCTTC,CAWSVSGGAPEYGYTF
TRBJ2-1,-,TRBV6-5,16,-,TGTGCCAGCAGTTACTCGACCACAGGGTCTTACAATGAGCAGTTCTTC,CASSYSTTGSYNEQFF
TRBJ2-7,-,TRBV19,12,-,TGTGCCAGTAGTGCGAGTGGCTACGAGCAGTACTTC,CASSASGYEQYF
TRBJ2-5,-,TRBV10-2,15,TRBD2,TGCGCCAGCACCCAAAGCGGGAAATGCCAAGAGACCCAGTACTTC,CASTQSGKCQETQYF
TRBJ2-7,-,TRBV27,15,TRBD1,TGTGCCAGCAGTTTGGCCGGGACAGGGGCAAACGAGCAGTACTTC,CASSLAGTGANEQYF
TRBJ1-2,-,TRBV7-9,14,-,TGTGCCAGCAGCCCTCCGGACAGACTCTATGGCTACACCTTC,CASSPPDRLYGYTF
TRBJ1-5,-,TRBV2,17,TRBD1,TGTGCCAGCAGTGAAAGGGGGCGAGGGTTTGGCAATCAGCCCCAGCATTTT,CASSERGRGFGNQPQHF
TRBJ2-7,-,TRBV11-2,16,-,TGTGCCAGCAGCTTAGCCCCCAGGGCCCACTCCTACGAGCAGTACTTC,CASSLAPRAHSYEQYF
TRBJ2-7,-,TRBV28,12,TRBD1,TGTGCCAGCACCGACAGGGCCTACGAGCAGTACTTC,CASTDRAYEQYF
TRBJ2-1,-,TRBV7-2,14,TRBD2,TGTGCCAGCAGCTTAGCCCGGGACTATCATGAGCAGTTCTTC,CASSLARDYHEQFF
TRBJ1-1,-,TRBV28,14,-,TGTGCCAGCAGACCTCCAGGGGCACCAAATGAAGCTTTCTTT,CASRPPGAPNEAFF
TRBJ2-4,-,TRBV10-3,15,TRBD2,TGTGCCACTGGACTAGCGGGAGATACGTGGAACATTCAGTACTTC,CATGLAGDTWNIQYF
TRBJ2-2,once,TRBV27,13,-,TGTGCCAGCAGTTTCGGGAACACCGGGGAGCTGTTTTTT,CASSFGNTGELFF
TRBJ2-5,-,TRBV12-5,12,-,TGTGCTAGTAGGTCGGAGGGGGAGACCCAGTACTTC,CASRSEGETQYF
TRBJ2-1,-,TRBV5-8,16,-,TGTGCCAGCAGCGGCCCCTGGCCCAGCTCCTACAATGAGCAGTTCTTC,CASSGPWPSSYNEQFF
TRBJ2-6,once,TRBV5-1,17,TRBD1,TGCGCCAGCAGCTTACAGGGGCCCCCCTCTGGGGCCAACGTCCTGACTTTC,CASSLQGPPSGANVLTF
TRBJ2-2,-,TRBV27,15,TRBD1,TGTGCCAGCCGCTGGGGGACAGGGGTCACCGGGGAGCTGTTTTTT,CASRWGTGVTGELFF
TRBJ2-1,-,TRBV27,15,-,TGTGCCAGCAGTTTCTCGGCAGGTTTTTACAATGAGCAGTTCTTC,CASSFSAGFYNEQFF
TRBJ2-2,-,TRBV6-5,15,TRBD2,TGTGCCAGCAGTTGGACTAGCGGAAACACCGGGGAGCTGTTTTTT,CASSWTSGNTGELFF
TRBJ2-7,few,TRBV6-6,14,-,TGTGCCAGCAGTTACGGCGGGCCTACCTACGAGCAGTACTTC,CASSYGGPTYEQYF
TRBJ2-3,-,TRBV7-3,19,TRBD2,TGTGCCAGCAGCTTAAGGCGATCGGCTAGCGGGGGCGGGACAGATACGCAGTATTTT,CASSLRRSASGGGTDTQYF
TRBJ2-3,-,TRBV18,16,TRBD2,TGTGCCAGCTCACCACCAGCGGGAGGGCTCGGAGATACGCAGTATTTT,CASSPPAGGLGDTQYF
TRBJ1-1,-,TRBV27,14,TRBD1,TGTGCCAGCAGTTTAGCGGGACAGGGAATTGAAGCTTTCTTT,CASSLAGQGIEAFF
TRBJ2-2,-,TRBV29-1,14,-,TGCAGCGTTGGGGCAGTAACGAACACCGGGGAGCTGTTTTTT,CSVGAVTNTGELFF
TRBJ2-1,-,TRBV5-1,15,TRBD2,TGCGCCAGCAGCGAGACTAGCGGCTCCTACAATGAGCAGTTCTTC,CASSETSGSYNEQFF
TRBJ2-1,-,TRBV10-3,13,-,TGTGCCATCACCATGGGAGCTTACAATGAGCAGTTCTTC,CAITMGAYNEQFF
TRBJ2-5,-,TRBV6-5,15,TRBD2,TGTGCCAGCAGAACCGGGACTAGCGGGAGTGAGACCCAGTACTTC,CASRTGTSGSETQYF
TRBJ2-7,-,TRBV29-1,15,TRBD2,TGCAGCGTTGAAGATCGGGGGACTAGCTACTACGAGCAGTACTTC,CSVEDRGTSYYEQYF
TRBJ2-3,-,TRBV29-1,15,-,TGCAGCGTTGAGCTGGGACGAGGGGGAACCGATACGCAGTATTTT,CSVELGRGGTDTQYF
TRBJ1-4,-,TRBV3-1/TRBV3-2,17,-,TGTGCCAGCAGCCAAGGCACAGGCCCCTCAACTAATGAAAAACTGTTTTTT,CASSQGTGPSTNEKLFF
TRBJ2-1,-,TRBV19,17,TRBD2,TGTGCCAGTAGTATAGGGGGGACTAGCGGGAGTTACAATGAGCAGTTCTTC,CASSIGGTSGSYNEQFF
TRBJ2-7,-,TRBV5-1,16,TRBD1,TGCGCCAGCAGCACCGGACAGGGGGCAAGGGGATACGAGCAGTACTTC,CASSTGQGARGYEQYF
TRBJ1-4,-,TRBV5-1,14,-,TGCGCCAGCAGCTTACTTGCCAGCGGCGAAAAACTGTTTTTT,CASSLLASGEKLFF
TRBJ2-7,-,TRBV19,14,TRBD1,TGTGCCAGTAGTATAAGGGGGCGCGAATACGAGCAGTACTTC,CASSIRGREYEQYF
TRBJ1-2,-,TRBV10-3,13,-,TGTGCCATCAGTGAGGAGAGGAACTATGGCTACACCTTC,CAISEERNYGYTF
TRBJ1-6,-,TRBV19,15,-,-,CASTSGQRYNSPLHF
TRBJ2-1,-,TRBV2,17,TRBD2,TGTGCCAGCAGTCGGGGATCTAGCGGGAGCTCCTACAATGAGCAGTTCTTC,CASSRGSSGSSYNEQFF
TRBJ2-1,-,TRBV2,15,TRBD2,TGTGCCAGCATAGGAGCGGGAGGTTCCTACAATGAGCAGTTCTTC,CASIGAGGSYNEQFF
TRBJ2-7,-,TRBV6-6,15,TRBD1,TGTGCCAGCAGTCCCGGACAGGGTGAGACCTACGAGCAGTACTTC,CASSPGQGETYEQYF
TRBJ2-7,-,TRBV10-3,16,-,TGTGCCATCAGTGACCACGACACGGCAGCCTCCTACGAGCAGTACTTC,CAISDHDTAASYEQYF
TRBJ2-7,-,TRBV5-7,16,-,TGTGCCAGCAGCTTGCTTTTCGGGACTCCCGCCTACGAGCAGTACTTC,CASSLLFGTPAYEQYF
TRBJ1-5,-,TRBV18,14,TRBD1,TGTGCCAGCTCACCATCGACAGGGGATCAGCCCCAGCATTTT,CASSPSTGDQPQHF
TRBJ1-5,-,TRBV30,14,TRBD1,TGTGCCTGGAGCCCCCGCACAGGGGGCTTCGTACAGCATTTT,CAWSPRTGGFVQHF
TRBJ1-6,few,TRBV18,15,TRBD1,TGTGCCAGCTCACCTTCGACAGGGCCGAATTCACCCCTCCACTTT,CASSPSTGPNSPLHF
TRBJ2-3,-,TRBV6-5,13,-,TGTGCCAGCAGGGGGGCGACCTCCCGTACGCAGTATTTT,CASRGATSRTQYF
TRBJ2-1,-,TRBV4-1,14,-,TGCGCCAGCAGCCGGGACTCAGCATACAATGAGCAGTTCTTC,CASSRDSAYNEQFF
TRBJ2-6,-,TRBV19,19,TRBD1,TGTGCCAGTACCCAGGGACAGCCCTTAGGGCCCTCTGGGGCCAACGTCCTGACTTTC,CASTQGQPLGPSGANVLTF
TRBJ2-1,-,TRBV30,14,TRBD1,TGTGCCTGGAGTGAAGGCAGGGGGTTCAATGAGCAGTTCTTC,CAWSEGRGFNEQFF
TRBJ2-7,-,TRBV5-4,16,-,TGTGCCAGCAGCGTCCACCCTGGGCTCCGCAACTACGAGCAGTACTTC,CASSVHPGLRNYEQYF
TRBJ2-7,-,TRBV19,13,TRBD2,TGTGCCAGTAACGGACTAGCGGGAGATAGGCAGTACTTC,CASNGLAGDRQYF
TRBJ2-1,-,TRBV5-4,16,TRBD2,TGTGCCAGCAGCTTGAAAACTAGCGGGAGTTCCGATGAGCAGTTCTTC,CASSLKTSGSSDEQFF